The T cell receptor beta chain described here comes from a study of blood T cell repertoires in COVID-19. The overall study: The United States, Italy and Spain supplied acute and convalescent COVID-19 samples.

Repertoires were generated with immunoSEQ multiplex PCR, while TCRdb's copy carries only in-frame clones and drops some. Of roughly 200,000 clones in the sample, around nine tenths were seen once. V was trimmed by 10 bases and J by 1 base, leaving 16 bases between them. This CDR3 region has 14 residues. Germline V CDR1 and CDR2: MNHEY, SVGAGI. This receptor was identified in a man aged 60-69 years who had recovered from COVID-19. V is TRBV6-5 and J is TRBJ2-5; D may be TRBD1 (7 bases). The specimen sequenced was peripheral blood. DNA of the CDR3: TGTGCCACAAAAAGGGGGGACAGCCAAGAGACCCAGTACTTC. Its protein product is CATKRGDSQETQYF.